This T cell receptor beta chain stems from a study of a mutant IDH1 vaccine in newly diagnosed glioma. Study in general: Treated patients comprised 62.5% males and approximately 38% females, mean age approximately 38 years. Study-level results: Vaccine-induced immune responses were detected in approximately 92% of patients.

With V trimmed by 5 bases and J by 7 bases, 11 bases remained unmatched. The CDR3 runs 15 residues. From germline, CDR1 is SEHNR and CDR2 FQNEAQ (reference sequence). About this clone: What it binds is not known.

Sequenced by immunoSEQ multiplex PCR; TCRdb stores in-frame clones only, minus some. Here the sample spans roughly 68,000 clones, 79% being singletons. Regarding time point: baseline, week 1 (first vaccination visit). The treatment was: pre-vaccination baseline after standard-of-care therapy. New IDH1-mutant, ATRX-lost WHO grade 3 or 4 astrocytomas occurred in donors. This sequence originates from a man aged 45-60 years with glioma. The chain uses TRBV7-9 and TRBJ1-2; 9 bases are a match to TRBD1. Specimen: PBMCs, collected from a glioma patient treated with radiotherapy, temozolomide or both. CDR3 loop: CASSPRDREFRGYTF. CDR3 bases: TGTGCCAGCAGCCCTCGGGACAGGGAATTTCGTGGCTACACCTTC.